This entry lists 8 T cell receptor beta chains sequenced from one sample in a study of T cells in Graves' hyperthyroidism and ophthalmopathy. Amplified TCR beta CDR3 regions derived from RNA transcripts. First-round RT-PCR with HTBI primers amplified the TCR CDR3 region. MiXCR, run by TCRdb on the multiplex PCR reads, gives a single entry per CDR3 protein. The sample has hundreds of thousands of distinct CDR3 sequences, 35% seen once. Sequencing was performed on blood. Receptor source: a woman in her thirties or forties with Graves' hyperthyroidism.

This clonotype was counted ten times or more. V is TRBV12-3 or TRBV12-4 and J is TRBJ1-6; D gene unclear. The V end lost 4 bases, the J end lost 8 bases, and 15 bases lay between the germline ends. This CDR3 spans 15 amino acids. CDR3 sequence reads: CASSSVLGSDSPLHF. The CDR3 nucleotides are TGTGCCAGCAGTTCGGTTTTGGGTTCTGATTCACCCCTCCACTTT.

V and J are TRBV12-3 or TRBV12-4 and TRBJ1-5; unclear D gene. The CDR3 spans 15 residues. Trimming cost V 5 bases and J 1 base, with 12 bases left between them. The CDR3 DNA reads as TGTGCCAGCAGTAGAGGTGACCTAAGCAATCAGCCCCAGCATTTT. Translated: CASSRGDLSNQPQHF.

This clonotype has ten or more counts. The V gene is TRBV7-9, the J gene TRBJ2-5; the D call may be TRBD1 or TRBD2 (6 bases each). The ends were cut back, 5 bases at V and 5 bases at J, with 18 bases in the middle. Germline CDR1 is SEHNR and CDR2 is FQNEAQ (reference sequence). The CDR3 runs to 15 residues. CDR3 region: CASSPSWGALETQYF. DNA for the CDR3: TGTGCCAGCAGCCCATCCTGGGGGGCGTTGGAGACCCAGTACTTC.

This clonotype was found a few times. The rearrangement joins TRBV19 to TRBJ2-7, with D perhaps TRBD2 (5 bases). Germline CDR1 is LNHDA and CDR2 is SQIVND (reference sequence). Trimming left V 10 bases short and J 7 bases short, with 23 bases between. The CDR3 extends over 14 amino acids. The CDR3 DNA reads as TGTGCCACCACCTCCCGGACTGATCTGGGGGAGCAGTACTTC. Amino acid sequence: CATTSRTDLGEQYF.

This clonotype has just a few counts. The gene calls are TRBV7-2 and TRBJ2-2; possible D gene TRBD2, 6 bases. The CDR3 is made up of 17 amino acids. V lost 1 base and J 3 bases, leaving 15 bases between the germline ends. CDR1 SGHTA and CDR2 FQGNSA come from the germline V gene. The chain's CDR3 is CASSLDYGGWDTGELFF. The CDR3 DNA sequence: TGTGCCAGCAGCTTAGATTATGGGGGGTGGGACACCGGGGAGCTGTTTTTT.

Turning to this clonotype: The conserved phenylalanine or tryptophan is not found at the CDR3 terminus, so this likely reflects a read error. The genes are TRBV6-5 and TRBJ2-7; D not certain. V gave up 4 bases and J gave up 3 bases, with 7 bases separating them. CDR3 size: 12 residues. Germline V gives CDR1 MNHEY, CDR2 SVGAGI. This chain's CDR3 is CASSLLGYEQYL. CDR3 in DNA: TGTGCCAGCAGTTTATTGGGCTACGAGCAGTACCTC.

At least ten counts were recorded for this clonotype. The rearrangement uses TRBV7-2 and TRBJ1-1; 10 bases are a match to TRBD1. Per germline, CDR1 SGHTA and CDR2 FQGNSA. The CDR3 is made up of 13 amino acids. Trimming cost V 11 bases and J 5 bases; bases outside gene matches: 8. The CDR3 spells CAGGTGARTEAFF. In DNA form, the CDR3 reads TGTGCCGGGGGGACAGGGGCGCGTACTGAAGCTTTCTTT.

The V and J genes are TRBV15 and TRBJ1-5, with TRBD1 matching 8 bases. This CDR3 comprises 14 residues. V was clipped by 7 bases and J by 2 bases; unmatched bases: 4. Germline loops: CDR1 LNHNV, CDR2 YYDKDF (reference sequence). CDR3: CATKTGAGNQPQHF. DNA for the CDR3: TGTGCCACCAAGACAGGGGCAGGCAATCAGCCCCAGCATTTT.